Shown below are 21 T cell receptor beta chains from a single sample sequenced in a study of Ad26.COV2.S vaccination and SARS-CoV-2 variants. TCRdb keeps only in-frame clones here, not all; method: immunoSEQ multiplex PCR. The sample lists some 390,000 clones, about 88% occurring once. Stated treatment: 15 to 20 received Ad26.COV2.S at low or high dose, single or two shots; about 5 received placebo; per-sample allocation not given. At day 63 after the first vaccine or placebo injection, samples were drawn. The sample was peripheral blood, taken in a trial of Ad26.COV2.S vaccine versus placebo. The receptors here all came from a person between 18 and 65 years old who received the Ad26.COV2.S COVID-19 vaccine or a placebo.

Regarding this clone: The junction does not match germline at one end; this may be a read error. V gene TRBV15 combines with J gene TRBJ1-3, with no clear D. CDR1 LNHNV and CDR2 YYDKDF come from the germline V gene (reference sequence). This CDR3 region has 12 residues. CDR3 DNA: TGTGCCACCAGCAGAGCTGGTAACACCATATATTTT. Translating gives CATSRAGNTIYF.

CDR3 residues: CASSQEYPGHYGYTF. CDR3 nucleotide sequence: TGTGCCAGCAGCCAAGAATATCCAGGGCACTATGGCTACACCTTC. The rearrangement links TRBV4-2 to TRBJ1-2; the D gene is possibly TRBD1 (5 bases). The ends were cut back, 0 bases at V and 3 bases at J, with 11 bases in the middle. This CDR3 spans 15 amino acids. The germline CDR1 and CDR2 sequences are LGHNA and YNFKEQ.

This clone was detected once. This chain joins TRBV29-1 and TRBJ2-5; D perhaps matches TRBD2 (6 bases). Germline values: CDR1 SQVTM, CDR2 ANQGSEA. The CDR3 totals 14 residues. Trimming removed 2 bases from V and 1 base from J, with 11 bases in between. The CDR3 nucleotides are TGCAGCGTTGAATTGCCGGGACTCCAAGAGACCCAGTACTTC. This gives the protein CSVELPGLQETQYF.

The chain joins TRBV5-4 to TRBJ2-1, with 8 bases lining up with TRBD2. The CDR3 sequence is 12 residues long. CDR1 is SGHNT, CDR2 YYREEE, per germline (reference sequence). Trimming cost V 2 bases and J 9 bases; bases outside gene matches: 1. The CDR3 sequence is CASSFGGGEQFF. The DNA for the CDR3 is TGTGCCAGCAGCTTCGGGGGGGGTGAGCAGTTCTTC.

J is TRBJ2-7 and V is TRBV4-1; the D call may be TRBD1 or TRBD2 (5 bases each). Germline V CDR1 and CDR2: MGHRA, YSYEKL. The CDR3 runs to 16 residues. Trimming removed 1 base at V and 5 bases at J, with 18 bases between. CDR3 in amino acids: CASSQVIRDLSNEQYF. For the CDR3, the DNA is TGCGCCAGCAGCCAAGTCATCCGGGACCTGTCCAACGAGCAGTACTTC.

The chain recombines TRBV7-6 with TRBJ1-1; weak D call: TRBD1 (6 bases). Trimming pared 5 bases from V and 1 base from J, leaving 11 bases between. The CDR3 sequence is 14 residues long. Germline V CDR1 and CDR2: SGHVS, FNYEAQ. DNA of the CDR3: TGTGCCAGCAGCATGGAAGGGGGGAACACTGAAGCTTTCTTT. It codes for CASSMEGGNTEAFF. Variable domain in full (rest from reference TRBV7-6 and TRBJ1-1): GAGVSQSPRYKVTKRGQDVALRCDPISGHVSLYWYRQALGQGPEFLTYFNYEAQQDKSGLPNDRFSAERPEGSISTLTIQRTEQRDSAMYRCASSMEGGNTEAFFGQGTRLTVV.

This clone was seen at least ten times. CDR3 protein: CASSQDPGGNYGYTF. Here the CDR3 DNA reads TGCGCCAGCAGCCAAGATCCAGGGGGGAACTATGGCTACACCTTC. The V gene is TRBV4-1, the J gene TRBJ1-2; 7 bases fit TRBD1. This CDR3 has 15 residues. Germline V CDR1 and CDR2: MGHRA, YSYEKL. The ends lost 0 bases at V and 2 bases at J; junction bases unmatched: 3.

The table lists this clone with a count of one. The chain joins TRBV7-2 to TRBJ1-3; no clear D. V gave up 3 bases and J gave up 4 bases, with 13 bases separating them. Germline V gene lookup returns CDR1 SGHTA and CDR2 FQGNSA. CDR3 length equals 15 residues. The DNA for the CDR3 is TGTGCCAGCAGCTTGTTTGGTGAGGCGGGAAACACCATATATTTT. It specifies CASSLFGEAGNTIYF.

This chain uses TRBV19 with TRBJ1-5; D unresolved. V was cut by 3 bases and J by 7 bases, with 10 bases left in between. Germline V gives CDR1 LNHDA, CDR2 SQIVND (reference sequence). CDR3 length: 13 amino acids. CDR3 sequence: CASSISVGQPQHF. CDR3 DNA: TGTGCCAGTAGTATCTCGGTCGGCCAGCCCCAGCATTTT.

V gene TRBV5-4 combines with J gene TRBJ1-2, with D possibly being TRBD1 (5 bases). Germline V gene data show CDR1 as SGHNT and CDR2 as YYREEE (reference sequence). V lost 5 bases and J 0 bases, leaving 14 bases between the germline ends. The CDR3 is 15 residues long. The CDR3 loop is CASRPGGRSNYGYTF. The CDR3 nucleotides are TGTGCCAGCAGGCCCGGGGGGAGGTCTAACTATGGCTACACCTTC.

This clone came up a few times. This sequence joins TRBV19 and TRBJ1-5; possibly TRBD1 for D (5 bases). The CDR3 extends over 14 amino acids. V was pared by 4 bases and J by 1 base, with 8 bases between. Germline-derived CDR1 and CDR2 are LNHDA and SQIVND (reference sequence). The CDR3 reads CASSTRVSNQPQHF. The CDR3 DNA reads as TGTGCCAGTAGTACCAGGGTGAGCAATCAGCCCCAGCATTTT.

This clone was picked up a small number of times. The chain uses TRBV29-1 and TRBJ1-4; D might be TRBD1 (5 bases). V dropped 4 bases and J dropped 6 bases, with 9 bases sitting between them. Per the germline V gene, CDR1 is SQVTM and CDR2 is ANQGSEA. The CDR3 has 12 amino acids. The CDR3 DNA follows: TGCAGCGTTGCCAGGGAGGATGAAAAACTGTTTTTT. This sequence encodes CSVAREDEKLFF.

The rearrangement uses TRBV10-3 and TRBJ2-7, with D possibly TRBD2 on 6 matching bases. This CDR3 comprises 14 residues. Trimming took 10 bases from V and 2 from J, leaving 18 bases between them. The germline CDR1 and CDR2 sequences are ENHRY and SYGVKD. CDR3 sequence reads: CATSPMEGTYEQYF. Here the CDR3 DNA reads TGTGCCACTAGTCCAATGGAGGGGACCTACGAGCAGTACTTC.

This clone has a count of ten or more. The rearrangement uses TRBV2 and TRBJ1-2; no definite D call. The CDR3 runs 14 residues. Germline CDR1 is SNHLY and CDR2 is FYNNEI. Trimming stripped 4 bases from V and 4 bases from J, with 13 bases between. The CDR3 nucleotides are TGTGCCAGCAGTGCGGTCTCCGGTACCTATGGCTACACCTTC. Its protein product is CASSAVSGTYGYTF.

This clone turned up a few times. J is TRBJ2-1 and V is TRBV19; the match to TRBD2 covers 10 bases. The CDR3 sequence is 15 residues long. Trimming at V came to 6 bases and at J to 3 bases, leaving 5 bases not matched to a gene. CDR1 is LNHDA and CDR2 is SQIVND in the germline V gene (reference sequence). CDR3 coding DNA: TGTGCCAGTAGAGGCCAGCGGGGGGGCTACAATGAGCAGTTCTTC. As protein: CASRGQRGGYNEQFF.

J is TRBJ2-7 and V is TRBV6-5, with 7 nucleotides matching TRBD1. This CDR3 contains 10 residues. Germline V gives CDR1 MNHEY, CDR2 SVGAGI. DNA for the CDR3: TGTGTAACAGGGGCCTACGAGCAGTACTTC. This encodes CVTGAYEQYF.

CDR3: CASSSFEETQYF. CDR3 DNA: TGTGCCAGCAGCTCTTTTGAAGAGACCCAGTACTTC. The V gene is TRBV7-2, the J gene TRBJ2-5; D not resolved. V gave up 4 bases and J gave up 3 bases, with 6 bases separating them. The CDR3 runs 12 residues. Germline V lookup: CDR1 SGHTA, CDR2 FQGNSA.

This rearrangement joins TRBV7-2 to TRBJ1-3, with TRBD1 as a possible D gene (6 bases). The CDR3 runs to 15 residues. Trimming took off 1 base at V and 6 bases at J, with 13 bases between the two ends. Germline lookup yields CDR1 SGHTA and CDR2 FQGNSA. CDR3 sequence: CASSLVRTEKNTIYF. The CDR3, as DNA: TGTGCCAGCAGCTTAGTTCGGACAGAGAAAAACACCATATATTTT.

The chain carries TRBV18 and TRBJ1-4; D possibly corresponds to TRBD1 (5 bases). V lost 3 bases and J lost 9, with 11 bases in between. Germline CDR1 and CDR2: KGHSH and LQKENI. The CDR3 sequence is 13 residues long. The CDR3 region has the DNA TGTGCCAGCTCACCGACAGAGCAGCAAAAACTGTTTTTT. Translated, it gives CASSPTEQQKLFF. The whole variable domain, filled in from reference TRBV18 and TRBJ1-4, reads NAGVMQNPRHLVRRRGQEARLRCSPMKGHSHVYWYRQLPEEGLKFMVYLQKENIIDESGMPKERFSAEFPKEGPSILRIQQVVRGDSAAYFCASSPTEQQKLFFGSGTQLSVL.

V is TRBV30 and J is TRBJ2-3; TRBD2 might be the D (5 bases). From germline, CDR1 is GTSNPN and CDR2 SVGIG (reference sequence). Trimming pared 1 base from V and 3 bases from J, leaving 5 bases between. The CDR3 sequence is 12 residues long. In DNA, the CDR3 is TGTGCCTGGAGTGGCGGGACAGATACGCAGTATTTT. Its protein product is CAWSGGTDTQYF.

The V and J genes are TRBV19 and TRBJ2-1; 14 nucleotides match TRBD2. CDR3 length equals 15 residues. V was clipped by 5 bases and J by 8 bases; unmatched bases: 5. Germline CDR1 reads LNHDA; CDR2 reads SQIVND (reference sequence). The CDR3 here is CASSPGTSGGYEQFF. CDR3 sequence (DNA): TGTGCCAGTAGTCCGGGGACTAGCGGGGGCTATGAGCAGTTCTTC. Complete variable domain (other parts from reference TRBV19 and TRBJ2-1): DGGITQSPKYLFRKEGQNVTLSCEQNLNHDAMYWYRQDPGQGLRLIYYSQIVNDFQKGDIAEGYSVSREKKESFPLTVTSAQKNPTAFYLCASSPGTSGGYEQFFGPGTRLTVL.